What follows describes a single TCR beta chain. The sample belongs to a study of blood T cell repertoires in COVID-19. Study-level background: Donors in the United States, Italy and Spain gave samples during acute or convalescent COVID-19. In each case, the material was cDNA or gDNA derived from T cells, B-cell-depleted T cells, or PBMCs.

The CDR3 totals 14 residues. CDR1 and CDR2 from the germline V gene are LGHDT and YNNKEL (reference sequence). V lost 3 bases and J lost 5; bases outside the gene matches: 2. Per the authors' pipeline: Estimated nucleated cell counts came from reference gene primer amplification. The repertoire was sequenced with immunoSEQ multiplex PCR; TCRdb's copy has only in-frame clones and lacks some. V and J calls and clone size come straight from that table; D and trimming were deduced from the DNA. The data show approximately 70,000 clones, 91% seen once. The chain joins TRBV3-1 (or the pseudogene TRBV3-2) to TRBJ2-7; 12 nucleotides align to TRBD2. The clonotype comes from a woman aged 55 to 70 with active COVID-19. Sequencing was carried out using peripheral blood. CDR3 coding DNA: TGTGCCAGCAGCCACCTAGCGGGAGGGAACGAGCAGTACTTC. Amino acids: CASSHLAGGNEQYF.